This passage covers 5 T cell receptor beta chains from one sample sequenced in a study of patients and donors after allogeneic stem cell transplantation. One entry per CDR3 protein results from TCRdb running MiXCR on the RT-PCR reads. The sample gives hundreds of thousands of distinct CDR3 sequences, roughly 38% of which show up once; around 10% is in the top ten. Sequencing input: blood, either unsorted or a sorted T cell fraction (not recorded which). These receptors were collected from a human donor who was either an allogeneic HSCT recipient or a stem cell or donor lymphocyte infusion donor (not recorded which). It is not recorded whose cells these are; they may come from a transplant donor.

This clonotype was found a few times. This chain links TRBV2 with TRBJ1-3; the match to TRBD1 covers 9 bases. Germline CDR1 SNHLY, CDR2 FYNNEI. With V trimmed by 7 bases and J by 2 bases, 6 bases remained unmatched. The CDR3 has 15 residues. The CDR3 loop reads CASMDRTGAGNTIYF. The CDR3 DNA sequence: TGTGCCAGCATGGACCGGACAGGGGCTGGAAACACCATATATTTT.

The rearrangement links TRBV12-3 or TRBV12-4 to TRBJ1-2; no clear D gene. The CDR3 extends over 14 amino acids. V was cut by 7 bases and J by 0 bases, with 12 bases left in between. The CDR3 coding sequence is TGTGCCAGCACCGACGATGCTCCTAACTATGGCTACACCTTC. It encodes CASTDDAPNYGYTF.

This sequence joins TRBV5-1 and TRBJ1-2, with no clear D. This CDR3 contains 16 residues. Per germline, CDR1 SGHRS and CDR2 YFSETQ. With 0 bases removed from V and 8 bases from J, the gap between germline ends came to 20 bases. The CDR3: CASSLAPDRAYPGYTF. DNA for the CDR3: TGCGCCAGCAGCTTGGCCCCGGACCGCGCCTACCCAGGCTACACCTTC.

V is TRBV12-3 or TRBV12-4 and J is TRBJ2-5; D is unresolved. The CDR3 length is 13 residues. V dropped 2 bases and J dropped 3 bases, with 7 bases sitting between them. CDR3 coding DNA: TGTGCCAGCAGTTTATATCCGAAAGAGACCCAGTACTTC. Protein product: CASSLYPKETQYF.

This clonotype was seen a few times. The V and J genes are TRBV28 and TRBJ1-2; unclear D gene. V was pared by 8 bases and J by 7 bases, with 8 bases between. Germline CDR1 is MDHEN and CDR2 is SYDVKM. The CDR3 is 10 amino acids. CDR3 sequence reads: CASGNRGYTF. CDR3 DNA: TGTGCCAGCGGTAATCGTGGCTACACCTTC.